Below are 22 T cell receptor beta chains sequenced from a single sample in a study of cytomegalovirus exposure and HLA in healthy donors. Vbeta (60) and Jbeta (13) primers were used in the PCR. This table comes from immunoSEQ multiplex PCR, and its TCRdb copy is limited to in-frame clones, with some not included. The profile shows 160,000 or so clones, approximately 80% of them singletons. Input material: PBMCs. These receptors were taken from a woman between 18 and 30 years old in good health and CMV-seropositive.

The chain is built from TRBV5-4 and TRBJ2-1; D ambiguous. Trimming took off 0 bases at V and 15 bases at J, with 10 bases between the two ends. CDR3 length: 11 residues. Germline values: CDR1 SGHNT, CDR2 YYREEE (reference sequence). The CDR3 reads CASSLGSVPFF. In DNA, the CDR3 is TGTGCCAGCAGCTTGGGGTCAGTCCCGTTCTTC.

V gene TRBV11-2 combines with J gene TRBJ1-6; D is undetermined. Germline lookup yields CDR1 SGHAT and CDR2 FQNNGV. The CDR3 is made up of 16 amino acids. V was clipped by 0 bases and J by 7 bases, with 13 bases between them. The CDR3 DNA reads TGTGCCAGCAGCTTAGATCCGAGTATTGCCAATTCACCCCTCCACTTT. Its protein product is CASSLDPSIANSPLHF.

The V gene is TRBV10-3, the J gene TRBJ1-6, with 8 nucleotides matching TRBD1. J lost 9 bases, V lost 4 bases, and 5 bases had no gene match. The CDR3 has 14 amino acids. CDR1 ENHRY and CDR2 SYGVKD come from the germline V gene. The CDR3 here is CAISGQGMSSPLHF. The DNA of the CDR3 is TGTGCCATCAGTGGACAGGGGATGAGTTCACCCCTCCACTTT.

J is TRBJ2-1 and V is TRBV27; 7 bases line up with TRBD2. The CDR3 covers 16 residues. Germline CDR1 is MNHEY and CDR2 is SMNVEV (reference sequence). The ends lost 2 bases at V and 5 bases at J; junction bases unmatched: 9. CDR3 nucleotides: TGTGCCAGCAGTTTACTCGCTAGCGGACTCCACAATGAGCAGTTCTTC. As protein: CASSLLASGLHNEQFF.

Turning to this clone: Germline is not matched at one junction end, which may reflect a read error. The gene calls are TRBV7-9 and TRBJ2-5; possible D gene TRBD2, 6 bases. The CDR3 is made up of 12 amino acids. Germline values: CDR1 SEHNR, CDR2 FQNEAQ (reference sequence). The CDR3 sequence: CASSLAGTVQDF. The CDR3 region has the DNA TGTGCCAGCAGCTTAGCCGGGACTGTCCAGGACTTC. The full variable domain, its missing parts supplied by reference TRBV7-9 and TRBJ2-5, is DTGVSQNPRHKITKRGQNVTFRCDPISEHNRLYWYRQTLGQGPEFLTYFQNEAQLEKSRLLSDRFSAERPKGSFSTLEIQRTEQGDSAMYLCASSLAGTVQDFGPGTRLLVL.

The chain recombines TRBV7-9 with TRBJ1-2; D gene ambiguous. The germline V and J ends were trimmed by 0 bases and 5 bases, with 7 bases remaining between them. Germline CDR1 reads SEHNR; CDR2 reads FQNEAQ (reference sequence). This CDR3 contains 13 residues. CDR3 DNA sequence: TGTGCCAGCAGCTTAGCGGCGCGGTATGGCTACACCTTC. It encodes CASSLAARYGYTF.

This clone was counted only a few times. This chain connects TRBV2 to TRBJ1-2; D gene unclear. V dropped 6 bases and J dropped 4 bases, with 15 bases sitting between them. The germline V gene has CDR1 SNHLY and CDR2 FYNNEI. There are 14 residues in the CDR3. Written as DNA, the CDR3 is TGTGCCAGCAGCCCCGTTCAGTCCGCCTATGGCTACACCTTC. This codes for CASSPVQSAYGYTF. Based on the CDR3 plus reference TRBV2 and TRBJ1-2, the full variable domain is EPEVTQTPSHQVTQMGQEVILRCVPISNHLYFYWYRQILGQKVEFLVSFYNNEISEKSEIFDDQFSVERPDGSNFTLKIRSTKLEDSAMYFCASSPVQSAYGYTFGSGTRLTVV.

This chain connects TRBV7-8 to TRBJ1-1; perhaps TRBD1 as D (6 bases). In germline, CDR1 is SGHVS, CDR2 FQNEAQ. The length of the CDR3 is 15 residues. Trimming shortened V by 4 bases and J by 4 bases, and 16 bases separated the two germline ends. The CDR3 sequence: CASSSTYGRGTEAFF. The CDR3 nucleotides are TGTGCCAGCAGCTCCACCTATGGCAGGGGCACTGAAGCTTTCTTT.

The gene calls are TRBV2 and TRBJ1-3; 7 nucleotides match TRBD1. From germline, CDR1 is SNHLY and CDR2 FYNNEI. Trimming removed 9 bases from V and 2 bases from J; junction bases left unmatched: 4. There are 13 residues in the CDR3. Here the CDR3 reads CASTRGAGNTIYF. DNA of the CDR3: TGTGCCAGTACCAGGGGGGCTGGAAACACCATATATTTT.

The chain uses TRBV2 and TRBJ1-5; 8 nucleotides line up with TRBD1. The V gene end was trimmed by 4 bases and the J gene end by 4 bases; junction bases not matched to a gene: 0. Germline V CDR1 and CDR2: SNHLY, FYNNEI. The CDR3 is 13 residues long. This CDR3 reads CASSGQGNQPQHF. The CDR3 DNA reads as TGTGCCAGCAGTGGACAGGGGAATCAGCCCCAGCATTTT.

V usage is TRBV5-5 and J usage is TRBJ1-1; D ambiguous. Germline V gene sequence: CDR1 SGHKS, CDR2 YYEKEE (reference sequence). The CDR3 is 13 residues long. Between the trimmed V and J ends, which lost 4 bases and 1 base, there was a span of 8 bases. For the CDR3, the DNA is TGTGCCAGCAGCCGAGCGGGGAACACTGAAGCTTTCTTT. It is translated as CASSRAGNTEAFF.

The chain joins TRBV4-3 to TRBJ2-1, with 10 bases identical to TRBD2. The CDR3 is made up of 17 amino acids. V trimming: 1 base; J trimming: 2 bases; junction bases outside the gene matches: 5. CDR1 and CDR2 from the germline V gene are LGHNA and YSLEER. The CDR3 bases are TGCGCCAGCAGCCAAGGGAACCTAGCGGGGGCCTACAATGAGCAGTTCTTC. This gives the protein CASSQGNLAGAYNEQFF.

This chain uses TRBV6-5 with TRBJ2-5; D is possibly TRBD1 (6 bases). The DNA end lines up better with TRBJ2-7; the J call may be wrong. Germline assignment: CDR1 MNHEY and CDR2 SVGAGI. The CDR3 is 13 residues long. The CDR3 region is CASTSRPGDEQYF. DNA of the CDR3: TGTGCCAGCACTTCCCGGCCAGGGGACGAGCAGTACTTC.

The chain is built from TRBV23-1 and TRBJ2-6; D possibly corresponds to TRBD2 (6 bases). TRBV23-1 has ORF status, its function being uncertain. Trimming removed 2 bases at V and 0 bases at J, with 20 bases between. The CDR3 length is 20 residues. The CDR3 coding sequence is TGCGCCAGCAGTCAACTAGCGCGGCCATTGATTACCTCTGGGGCCAACGTCCTGACTTTC. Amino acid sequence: CASSQLARPLITSGANVLTF.

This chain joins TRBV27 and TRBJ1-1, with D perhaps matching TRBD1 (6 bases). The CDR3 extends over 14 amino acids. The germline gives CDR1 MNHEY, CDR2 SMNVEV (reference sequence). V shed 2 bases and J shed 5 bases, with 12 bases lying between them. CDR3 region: CASSLEGEKTEAFF. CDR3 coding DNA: TGTGCCAGCAGTTTAGAGGGGGAGAAGACTGAAGCTTTCTTT.

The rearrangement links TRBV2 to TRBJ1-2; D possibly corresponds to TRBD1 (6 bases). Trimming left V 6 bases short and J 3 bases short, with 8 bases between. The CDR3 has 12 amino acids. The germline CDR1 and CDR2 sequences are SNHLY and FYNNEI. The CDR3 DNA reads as TGTGCCAGCAGATGGACAGACTATGGCTACACCTTC. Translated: CASRWTDYGYTF.

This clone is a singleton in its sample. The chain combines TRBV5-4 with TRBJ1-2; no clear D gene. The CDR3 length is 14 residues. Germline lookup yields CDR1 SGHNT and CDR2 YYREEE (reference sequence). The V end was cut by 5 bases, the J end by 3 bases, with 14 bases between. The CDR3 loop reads CASRQSLIDYGYTF. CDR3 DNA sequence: TGTGCCAGCAGGCAAAGCCTGATAGACTATGGCTACACCTTC. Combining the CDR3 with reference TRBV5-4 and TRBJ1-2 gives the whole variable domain ETGVTQSPTHLIKTRGQQVTLRCSSQSGHNTVSWYQQALGQGPQFIFQYYREEENGRGNFPPRFSGLQFPNYSSELNVNALELDDSALYLCASRQSLIDYGYTFGSGTRLTVV.

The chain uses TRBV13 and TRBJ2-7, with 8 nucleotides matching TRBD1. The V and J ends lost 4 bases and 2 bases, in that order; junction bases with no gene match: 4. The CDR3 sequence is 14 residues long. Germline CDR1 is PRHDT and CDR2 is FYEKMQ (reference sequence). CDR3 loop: CASSSDRVTYEQYF. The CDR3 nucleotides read TGTGCCAGCAGCTCGGACAGGGTAACCTACGAGCAGTACTTC.

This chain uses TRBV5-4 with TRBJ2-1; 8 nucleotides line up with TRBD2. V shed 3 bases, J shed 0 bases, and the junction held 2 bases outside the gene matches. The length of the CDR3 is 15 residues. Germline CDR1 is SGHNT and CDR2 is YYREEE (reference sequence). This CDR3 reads CASSSLADSYNEQFF. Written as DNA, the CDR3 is TGTGCCAGCAGCTCACTAGCGGACTCCTACAATGAGCAGTTCTTC. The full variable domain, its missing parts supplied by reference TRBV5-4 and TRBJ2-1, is ETGVTQSPTHLIKTRGQQVTLRCSSQSGHNTVSWYQQALGQGPQFIFQYYREEENGRGNFPPRFSGLQFPNYSSELNVNALELDDSALYLCASSSLADSYNEQFFGPGTRLTVL.

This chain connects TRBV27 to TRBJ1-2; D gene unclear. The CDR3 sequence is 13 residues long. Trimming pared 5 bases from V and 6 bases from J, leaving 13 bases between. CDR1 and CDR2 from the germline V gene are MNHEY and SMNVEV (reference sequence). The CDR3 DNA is TGTGCCAGCAGTCCTCGGACGGGAAATGGCTACACCTTC. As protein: CASSPRTGNGYTF.

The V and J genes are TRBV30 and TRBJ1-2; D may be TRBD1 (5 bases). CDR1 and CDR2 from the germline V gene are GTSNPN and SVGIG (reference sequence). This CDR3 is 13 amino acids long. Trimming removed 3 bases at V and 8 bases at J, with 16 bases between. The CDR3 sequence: CAWRGQGLGGYTF. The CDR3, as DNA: TGTGCCTGGAGGGGCCAGGGCCTGGGAGGCTACACCTTC.

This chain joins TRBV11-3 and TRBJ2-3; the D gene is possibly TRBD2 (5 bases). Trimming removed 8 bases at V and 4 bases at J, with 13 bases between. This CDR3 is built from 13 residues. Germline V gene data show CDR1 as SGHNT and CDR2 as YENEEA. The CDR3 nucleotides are TGTGCCAGCCTACGTCGGGGTCCAGATACGCAGTATTTT. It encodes CASLRRGPDTQYF.